This is a list of T cell receptor beta chains from one sample in a study of T cells in Graves' hyperthyroidism and ophthalmopathy. MiXCR, applied by TCRdb to the multiplex PCR reads, yields one record per CDR3 protein. The sample holds more than 500,000 distinct CDR3 sequences, roughly 16% seen once. The sequenced material came from blood. The receptors stem from a woman aged 30 to 39 with Graves' ophthalmopathy. The CDR3 runs from the conserved cysteine through the conserved F or W. A D gene is named only where the DNA matches it firmly. Clone size is stated in some rows and not others, as once, few, many or a class when expanded.

TRBD2	14	few	TRBV20-1	TRBJ2-7	TGCAGTGCTACTGGCGGGAGGAACATCTACGAGCAGTACTTC	CSATGGRNIYEQYF
-	13	few	TRBV3-1	TRBJ2-7	TGTGCCAGCAGCCTAGGACCTTTTAGCGAGCAGTACTTC	CASSLGPFSEQYF
-	15	many	TRBV20-1	TRBJ2-1	TGCAGTGCTAAAAAGACTGGTCTCTCCTACAATGAGCAGTTCTTC	CSAKKTGLSYNEQFF
TRBD2	15	-	TRBV20-1	TRBJ2-1	TGCAGTGCTAGACATCGGGAGGGCCTCTACAATGAGCAGTTCTTC	CSARHREGLYNEQFF
TRBD2	16	many	TRBV7-9	TRBJ2-7	TGTGCCAGCAGCTATGTTCCTAGCGGGAGGGTCTACGAGCAGTACTTC	CASSYVPSGRVYEQYF
TRBD2	18	many	TRBV7-2	TRBJ2-7	TGTGCCAGCAGCTTAGTCGTGCTTAGCGGGAGCTCAGTTTACGAGCAGTACTTC	CASSLVVLSGSSVYEQYF
TRBD1	14	-	TRBV9	TRBJ1-1	TGTGCCAGCAGCCCCCCAGGGGGCTTCACTGAAGCTCTCTTT	CASSPPGGFTEALF
-	14	few	TRBV28	TRBJ2-2	TGTGCCAGCAGTCGGTACAGGGCATCCGGGGAGCTGTTTTTT	CASSRYRASGELFF
TRBD1	14	many	TRBV2	TRBJ1-4	TGTGCCAGCGGTAGAGACAGGGAGGGTGAAAAACTGTTTTTT	CASGRDREGEKLFF
TRBD1	18	few	TRBV12-3/TRBV12-4	TRBJ1-5	TGTGCCAGCAGTTCGGATAAGACAGGGGGATATAGCAATCAGCCCCAGCATTTT	CASSSDKTGGYSNQPQHF
TRBD2	16	-	TRBV7-2	TRBJ2-2	TGTGCCAGCAGCCCGGGACTAGCGGGAGCCACCGGGGAGCTGTTTTTT	CASSPGLAGATGELFF
TRBD1	15	-	TRBV9	TRBJ2-2	TGTGCCAGCAGCGAGGGACAGTCGAACACCGGGGAGCTGTTTTTT	CASSEGQSNTGELFF
-	13	many	TRBV2	TRBJ2-1	TGTGCCAGCACGCTGGACGGTTACAATGAGCAGTTCTTC	CASTLDGYNEQFF
-	14	-	TRBV24-1	TRBJ1-5	TGTGCCACCAGTCCCTGGGACCTCAATCAGCCCCAGCATTTT	CATSPWDLNQPQHF
TRBD2	14	few	TRBV28	TRBJ2-1	TGTGCCAGCAATTCGGGGGGGGGGGGCAATGAGCAGTTCTTC	CASNSGGGGNEQFF
-	17	-	TRBV3-1	TRBJ2-4	TGTGCCAGCAGCCAAGGGGGACGGGGCTACACCAAAAACATTCAGTACTTC	CASSQGGRGYTKNIQYF
TRBD2	13	few	TRBV20-1	TRBJ2-5	TGCAGTGCTGGGGGGGGGTCACAAGAGACCCAGTACTTC	CSAGGGSQETQYF
-	16	many	TRBV11-1	TRBJ2-1	TGTGCCAGCAGCCTTGGGGACCGTCGCTCCTACAATGAGCAGTTCTTC	CASSLGDRRSYNEQFF
-	16	-	TRBV5-1	TRBJ2-3	TGCGCCAGCAGCTTGGGGAGACTCGGGCGCACAGATACGCAGTATTTT	CASSLGRLGRTDTQYF
TRBD2	15	-	TRBV4-1	TRBJ2-7	TGCGCCAGCAGCCAAGGACTAGCGAGCACCTACGAGCAGTACTTC	CASSQGLASTYEQYF
-	14	-	TRBV9	TRBJ1-2	TGTGCCAGCACCGGCTGGGGGTCCAACTATGGCTACACCTTC	CASTGWGSNYGYTF
-	14	many	TRBV6-2/TRBV6-3	TRBJ1-1	TGTGCCAGCAGTTACGCGTCCATGAACACTGAAGCTTTCTTT	CASSYASMNTEAFF
-	14	few	TRBV12-3/TRBV12-4	TRBJ1-1	TGTGCCAGCAGTTTCTCAACGGGGGGGACTGAAGCTTTCTTT	CASSFSTGGTEAFF
TRBD2	20	-	TRBV6-6	TRBJ2-2	TGTGCCAGCAGTTACACCATACCGGGACTAGCGGTTGTTGCCACCGGGGAGCTGTTTTTT	CASSYTIPGLAVVATGELFF
TRBD2	19	few	TRBV4-1	TRBJ2-1	TGCGCCAGCAGCCACAAGACTAGCGGGAGAAGGGACCCTACCAATGAGCAGTTCTTC	CASSHKTSGRRDPTNEQFF
TRBD2	13	-	TRBV9	TRBJ2-2	TGTGCCAGCAGCCGGGGGGAGGCCGGGGAGCTGTTTTTT	CASSRGEAGELFF
-	14	few	TRBV7-2	TRBJ1-3	TGTGCCAGCAGCTTAGCCCAGGGGGGAAACACCATATATTTT	CASSLAQGGNTIYF
TRBD1	15	many	TRBV7-2	TRBJ1-5	TGTGCCAGCAGCTTGGTACAGGGGGCCGTACAGCCCCAGCATTTT	CASSLVQGAVQPQHF
-	15	few	TRBV5-8	TRBJ1-2	TGTGCCAGCAGCGTCACAGGGCTAACTAACTATGGCTACACCTTC	CASSVTGLTNYGYTF
-	16	-	TRBV6-1	TRBJ2-7	TGTGCCAGCGGCGACCCCCGGGGAGAATCGGTCTACGAGCAGTACTTC	CASGDPRGESVYEQYF
-	11	many	TRBV15	TRBJ1-1	TGTGCCACCAGCAGAGTAACTGAAGCTTTCTTT	CATSRVTEAFF
-	14	-	TRBV12-3/TRBV12-4	TRBJ1-5	TGTGCCAGCAGTACTCAGAGTGTCGACCAGCCCCAGCATTTT	CASSTQSVDQPQHF
TRBD1	14	-	TRBV6-1	TRBJ1-3	TGTGCCAGCACCAGGACAGGGGTTGAAAACACCATATATTTT	CASTRTGVENTIYF
-	14	-	TRBV9	TRBJ2-3	TGTGCCAGCAGCGCTCCGCAGGGCTCAGATACGCAGTATTTT	CASSAPQGSDTQYF
TRBD2	17	-	TRBV5-1	TRBJ2-2	TGCGCCAGCAGCTTACGAAGTAGCGGGATCAACACCGGGGAGCTGTTTTTT	CASSLRSSGINTGELFF
TRBD1	16	many	TRBV3-1	TRBJ2-3	TGTGCCAGCAGCCAAGAGGGACAGGGGGGACCAGATACGCAGTATTTT	CASSQEGQGGPDTQYF
-	17	-	TRBV24-1	TRBJ2-5	TGTGCCACCAGTGATCCGCGGGGAGGTAGTAACCAAGAGACCCAGTACTTC	CATSDPRGGSNQETQYF
-	15	-	TRBV5-1	TRBJ2-2	TGCGCCAGCAGAGCCTTAGCGGAGAACACCGGGGAGCTGTTTTTT	CASRALAENTGELFF
TRBD2	17	-	TRBV7-8	TRBJ2-7	TGTGCCAGCAGCTTGGAGCACCCTAGCGGGAGTCGCTACGAGCAGTACTTC	CASSLEHPSGSRYEQYF
TRBD2	14	many	TRBV11-2	TRBJ2-1	TGTGCCAGCAGCCTATTAGCGGGAGGAGACGAGCAGTTCTTC	CASSLLAGGDEQFF
TRBD1	13	-	TRBV20-1	TRBJ2-7	TGCAGTGCCAAGGACAGGTTGGAGTACGAGCAGTACTTC	CSAKDRLEYEQYF
TRBD2	15	-	TRBV19	TRBJ2-7	TGTGCCAGTAGTATGATTAGCGGGAGAGGCTACGAGCAGTACTTC	CASSMISGRGYEQYF
-	13	-	TRBV12-3/TRBV12-4	TRBJ2-4	TGTGCCAGCAATCTACGGGGTGTCCGCATTCAGTACTTC	CASNLRGVRIQYF
TRBD2	14	few	TRBV6-1	TRBJ2-2	TGTGCCAGCAGTGAGAGGACTAGAACGGGGGAGCTGTTTTTT	CASSERTRTGELFF
-	15	many	TRBV6-1	TRBJ2-5	TGTGCCAGCAGTCCGACCGGGCCGCAGAGAGAGACCCAGTACTTC	CASSPTGPQRETQYF
-	13	few	TRBV29-1	TRBJ2-7	TGCAGCGTTGTGAGGGGGGTAGCCTCCGAGCAGTACTTC	CSVVRGVASEQYF
TRBD1	14	many	TRBV28	TRBJ2-2	TGTGCCAGCAGGTTCCAGGGACAGAACGGGGAGCTGTTTTTT	CASRFQGQNGELFF
TRBD2	14	-	TRBV7-9	TRBJ2-1	TGTGCCAGCAGCTTTCGACTAGCAGCTAATGAGCAGTTCTTC	CASSFRLAANEQFF